The 31 T cell receptor beta chains below come from one sample, sequenced in a study of blood T cell repertoires in COVID-19. Sequencing was performed with immunoSEQ multiplex PCR; in TCRdb, only in-frame clones are kept and a portion is missing. This table has a few hundred thousand clones, about nine tenths appearing once. What was sequenced was peripheral blood. These receptors came from a woman in her 30s with active or convalescent COVID-19.

This clone came up a few times. The rearrangement joins TRBV28 to TRBJ1-5; possible D gene TRBD1, 5 bases. V was shortened by 3 bases and J by 2 bases, with 11 bases between the two germline ends. The CDR3 spans 15 residues. Germline V gives CDR1 MDHEN, CDR2 SYDVKM. The CDR3 DNA is TGTGCCAGCAGTTTCGGGGGAAGCGGCAATCAGCCCCAGCATTTT. Amino acids: CASSFGGSGNQPQHF.

CDR3 protein: CASNNPGQETQYF. DNA of the CDR3: TGTGCCAGCAACAATCCGGGGCAAGAGACCCAGTACTTC. The chain links TRBV6-5 to TRBJ2-5; possible D gene TRBD2, 5 bases. The V gene lost 7 bases and the J gene lost 2 bases, with 11 bases spanning the gap. CDR1 is MNHEY, CDR2 SVGAGI, per germline. The CDR3 runs 13 residues.

This clone was observed a single time. The chain has TRBV4-3 and TRBJ1-1, with D possibly being TRBD1 (5 bases). The CDR3 consists of 18 residues. Trimming stripped 1 base from V and 0 bases from J, with 18 bases between. CDR1 and CDR2 (germline): LGHNA, YSLEER. The CDR3 bases are TGCGCCAGCAGCCAAGCGGTTGGGGGGTCGCCCATGAACACTGAAGCTTTCTTT. It encodes CASSQAVGGSPMNTEAFF.

The rearrangement uses TRBV9 and TRBJ2-2, with D perhaps matching TRBD1 (5 bases). V shed 3 bases and J shed 0 bases, with 15 bases lying between them. Germline CDR1 is SGDLS and CDR2 is YYNGEE. This CDR3 region has 17 residues. The CDR3 DNA sequence: TGTGCCAGCAGCGGCAGGGTTTCCCCCACGAACACCGGGGAGCTGTTTTTT. It translates to CASSGRVSPTNTGELFF. Full variable domain (rest looked up from reference TRBV9 and TRBJ2-2): DSGVTQTPKHLITATGQRVTLRCSPRSGDLSVYWYQQSLDQGLQFLIQYYNGEERAKGNILERFSAQQFPDLHSELNLSSLELGDSALYFCASSGRVSPTNTGELFFGEGSRLTVL.

The chain carries TRBV7-2 and TRBJ1-3, with D possibly being TRBD1 (6 bases). This CDR3 has 17 residues. CDR1 is SGHTA, CDR2 FQGNSA, per germline. Trimming took off 3 bases at V and 0 bases at J, with 15 bases between the two ends. This chain's CDR3 is CASSFRRGPSSGNTIYF. Here the CDR3 DNA reads TGTGCCAGCAGCTTCCGCAGGGGACCGAGCTCTGGAAACACCATATATTTT.

J is TRBJ1-5 and V is TRBV19; TRBD1 agrees at 9 bases. This CDR3 spans 16 amino acids. V gave up 3 bases and J gave up 5 bases; unmatched junction bases: 8. Germline assignment: CDR1 LNHDA and CDR2 SQIVND (reference sequence). In DNA form, the CDR3 reads TGTGCCAGTAGTATTTTGGGGACAGGGTTCGATCAGCCCCAGCATTTT. As protein: CASSILGTGFDQPQHF.

J is TRBJ1-2 and V is TRBV7-8, with D possibly matching TRBD1 (6 bases). The CDR3 runs to 15 residues. Between the trimmed V and J ends, which lost 5 bases and 4 bases, there was a span of 17 bases. CDR1 and CDR2 (germline): SGHVS, FQNEAQ. CDR3 nucleotides: TGTGCCAGCAGCCCCCCGACAGGACCCCTCTATGGCTACACCTTC. This encodes CASSPPTGPLYGYTF.

This chain joins TRBV10-3 and TRBJ2-7, with 13 bases lining up with TRBD2. V gave up 6 bases and J gave up 4 bases; unmatched junction bases: 6. The germline gives CDR1 ENHRY, CDR2 SYGVKD. The CDR3 runs to 15 residues. The CDR3 DNA reads TGTGCCATCAGGACGGGACTAGCGGGGAGATACGAGCAGTACTTC. The encoded protein is CAIRTGLAGRYEQYF.

This clone has a handful of counts. The chain combines TRBV6-6 with TRBJ2-1; 10 bases are a match to TRBD1. The CDR3 runs 14 residues. The germline gives CDR1 MNHNY, CDR2 SVGAGI (reference sequence). V lost 7 bases to trimming and J lost 7 bases; unmatched junction nucleotides: 7. For the CDR3, the DNA is TGTGCCAGCAAGCGACAGGGGGCGCAGAATGAGCAGTTCTTC. Protein product: CASKRQGAQNEQFF.

The rearrangement uses TRBV5-4 and TRBJ1-6; maybe TRBD1 (6 bases). CDR1 and CDR2 (germline): SGHNT, YYREEE (reference sequence). V was clipped by 5 bases and J by 5 bases, with 17 bases between them. The CDR3 consists of 16 residues. The CDR3 DNA is TGTGCCAGCAGTTCTATTGACAGGAGCGATAATTCACCCCTCCACTTT. It codes for CASSSIDRSDNSPLHF.

This clone appeared a single time. The chain has TRBV7-8 and TRBJ2-3; the match to TRBD1 covers 9 bases. The trim removed 7 bases at V and 4 bases at J, leaving 6 bases unmatched. Germline V lookup: CDR1 SGHVS, CDR2 FQNEAQ. This CDR3 contains 14 residues. CDR3 DNA sequence: TGTGCCAGCACCCCCAGACAGGGGGCAGATACGCAGTATTTT. This codes for CASTPRQGADTQYF.

This chain uses TRBV14 with TRBJ1-2; D unclear. CDR3 size: 13 residues. Trimming took off 4 bases at V and 7 bases at J, with 13 bases between the two ends. Germline V gene data show CDR1 as SGHDN and CDR2 as FVKESK. CDR3 DNA: TGTGCCAGCAGCCGCGGGCCAGGTCTTGGCTACACCTTC. This encodes CASSRGPGLGYTF.

The V and J genes are TRBV3-1 (or the pseudogene TRBV3-2) and TRBJ2-7; the match to TRBD2 covers 7 bases. V was clipped by 9 bases and J by 2 bases; unmatched bases: 4. Germline V gene sequence: CDR1 LGHDT, CDR2 YNNKEL (reference sequence). This CDR3 contains 12 residues. CDR3 in amino acids: CASRGGAYEQYF. The CDR3 DNA follows: TGTGCCAGTCGTGGGGGGGCCTACGAGCAGTACTTC.

The genes are TRBV12-3 or TRBV12-4 and TRBJ2-7; 7 nucleotides agree with TRBD1. The CDR3 consists of 11 residues. Losses at the gene ends were 5 bases for V and 6 bases for J; bases not matched to a gene: 1. This CDR3 is CASSNRGEQYF. The CDR3 DNA reads TGTGCCAGCAGTAACAGGGGCGAGCAGTACTTC.

The chain is built from TRBV20-1 and TRBJ2-1; 9 nucleotides match TRBD2. Germline V gene data show CDR1 as DFQATT and CDR2 as SNEGSKA (reference sequence). The CDR3 covers 11 residues. Germline trimming cut 4 bases from V and 10 bases from J; bases unmatched to any gene: 2. The CDR3 sequence: CSATLAGEQFF. DNA for the CDR3: TGCAGTGCTACCCTAGCGGGGGAGCAGTTCTTC.

The gene calls are TRBV30 and TRBJ1-1; D possibly corresponds to TRBD1 (6 bases). The germline V gene has CDR1 GTSNPN and CDR2 SVGIG (reference sequence). Trimming stripped 0 bases from V and 4 bases from J, with 15 bases between. CDR3 size: 15 residues. The chain's CDR3 is CAWSVGGGRATEAFF. The CDR3 DNA reads as TGTGCCTGGAGTGTGGGCGGGGGCCGGGCCACTGAAGCTTTCTTT. The complete variable domain, with remaining parts taken from reference TRBV30 and TRBJ1-1, reads SQTIHQWPATLVQPVGSPLSLECTVEGTSNPNLYWYRQAAGRGLQLLFYSVGIGQISSEVPQNLSASRPQDRQFILSSKKLLLSDSGFYLCAWSVGGGRATEAFFGQGTRLTVV.

This rearrangement joins TRBV12-3 or TRBV12-4 to TRBJ1-2; 7 bases match TRBD1. The J segment lost 4 bases and the V segment lost 5 bases, leaving 4 bases of the junction unmatched. The CDR3 contains 13 residues. The CDR3 DNA reads as TGTGCCAGCAGTCCTCAGGGGGTCTATGGCTACACCTTC. Residues: CASSPQGVYGYTF.

The genes are TRBV6-5 and TRBJ1-6, with D unclear. Germline CDR1 MNHEY, CDR2 SVGAGI. The CDR3 loop spans 14 amino acids. V was shortened by 6 bases and J by 10 bases, with 16 bases between the two germline ends. The CDR3 sequence: CASRQSEARSPLHF. Written as DNA, the CDR3 is TGTGCCAGCAGACAGTCGGAGGCCAGGTCACCCCTCCACTTT.

About this clone itself: The same CDR3 also results from other DNA sequences found in this sample. The chain joins TRBV18 to TRBJ1-2; D unclear. This CDR3 is 13 amino acids long. Germline values: CDR1 KGHSH, CDR2 LQKENI. Deletions cut 2 bases from V and 1 base from J, with 5 bases between. CDR3 residues: CASSPGSNYGYTF. CDR3 nucleotide sequence: TGTGCCAGCTCACCAGGCAGTAACTATGGCTACACCTTC.

This clone has a handful of counts. DNA of the CDR3: TGTGCCAGCAGTTTGGGACAATTTAGCACAGATACGCAGTATTTT. Its translation: CASSLGQFSTDTQYF. This rearrangement joins TRBV6-2 or TRBV6-3 to TRBJ2-3, with D perhaps TRBD1 (6 bases). The CDR3 is 15 residues long. Trimming pared 4 bases from V and 0 bases from J, leaving 11 bases between. CDR1 is MNHEY, CDR2 SVGEGT, per germline.

The chain carries TRBV5-5 and TRBJ2-7; perhaps TRBD1 as D (5 bases). The CDR3 covers 13 residues. CDR1 and CDR2 from the germline V gene are SGHKS and YYEKEE (reference sequence). Trimming removed 0 bases from V and 4 bases from J, with 8 bases in between. This CDR3 reads CASSLGTQYEQYF. The CDR3 DNA reads TGTGCCAGCAGCTTGGGGACACAATACGAGCAGTACTTC.

This chain links TRBV3-1 (or the pseudogene TRBV3-2) with TRBJ2-1; perhaps TRBD2 as D (5 bases). Germline CDR1 reads LGHDT; CDR2 reads YNNKEL (reference sequence). The germline V and J ends were trimmed by 0 bases and 4 bases, with 10 bases remaining between them. The CDR3 extends over 15 amino acids. CDR3: CASSQEADLYNEQFF. The CDR3 coding sequence is TGTGCCAGCAGCCAAGAAGCGGATCTTTACAATGAGCAGTTCTTC.

The chain joins TRBV10-3 to TRBJ1-6, with D possibly matching TRBD1 (6 bases). The CDR3 extends over 18 amino acids. The germline V gene has CDR1 ENHRY and CDR2 SYGVKD. V dropped 0 bases and J dropped 7 bases, with 19 bases sitting between them. CDR3 in DNA: TGTGCCATCAGTGAGTCCCTGACCGGGAGGGGGAACAATTCACCCCTCCACTTT. It codes for CAISESLTGRGNNSPLHF.

The rearrangement links TRBV5-6 to TRBJ1-1; no clear D. Germline V gene lookup returns CDR1 SGHDT and CDR2 YYEEEE. V was pared by 4 bases and J by 7 bases, with 14 bases between. This CDR3 is 13 amino acids long. In nucleotides, the CDR3 is TGTGCCAGCAGCGTTGACACGGTCCATGAAGCTTTCTTT. Translating it yields CASSVDTVHEAFF. The full variable domain, in which reference TRBV5-6 and TRBJ1-1 provide the parts outside the CDR3, is DAGVTQSPTHLIKTRGQQVTLRCSPKSGHDTVSWYQQALGQGPQFIFQYYEEEERQRGNFPDRFSGHQFPNYSSELNVNALLLGDSALYLCASSVDTVHEAFFGQGTRLTVV.

The gene calls are TRBV6-4 and TRBJ2-4; 7 nucleotides agree with TRBD2. Germline V gene sequence: CDR1 MRHNA, CDR2 SNTAGT. Germline trimming cut 3 bases from V and 10 bases from J; bases unmatched to any gene: 9. CDR3 length: 14 amino acids. CDR3: CASSDSTSPGIQYF. The CDR3, as DNA: TGTGCCAGCAGTGATTCGACTAGCCCAGGGATTCAGTACTTC.

The chain is built from TRBV30 and TRBJ2-6; D not certain. The CDR3 sequence is 16 residues long. CDR1 is GTSNPN, CDR2 SVGIG, per germline (reference sequence). V was pared by 2 bases and J by 0 bases, with 11 bases between. CDR3 region: CAWSKRRASGANVLTF. CDR3 nucleotides: TGTGCCTGGAGTAAGAGGCGTGCCTCTGGGGCCAACGTCCTGACTTTC.

This clone was detected once. The rearrangement joins TRBV2 to TRBJ1-2; D is unclear. This CDR3 is 13 amino acids long. Germline values: CDR1 SNHLY, CDR2 FYNNEI. V lost 7 bases and J 8 bases, leaving 17 bases between the germline ends. CDR3 nucleotides: TGTGCCAGCATCCCCACGAGGGAGGTGGGCTACACCTTC. Translated: CASIPTREVGYTF.

The chain recombines TRBV7-9 with TRBJ1-4; D is unresolved. Germline V gene sequence: CDR1 SEHNR, CDR2 FQNEAQ (reference sequence). V was trimmed by 5 bases and J by 0 bases, leaving 13 bases between them. This CDR3 region has 16 residues. CDR3 coding DNA: TGTGCCAGCAGCCGATGGGCCGATGCAACTAATGAAAAACTGTTTTTT. The encoded protein is CASSRWADATNEKLFF.

This clone occurred once. The chain couples TRBV29-1 to TRBJ2-3; 10 bases are a match to TRBD2. The germline gives CDR1 SQVTM, CDR2 ANQGSEA. The CDR3 is made up of 18 amino acids. V shed 6 bases and J 8 bases; nucleotides not matched to a gene: 23. The CDR3 region has the DNA TGCAGCGTGACCGGGACTAGCGAACCGGGACCACACTTTGGTACGCAGTATTTT. Its protein product is CSVTGTSEPGPHFGTQYF.

The chain employs TRBV18 and TRBJ2-3, with D maybe TRBD1 (7 bases). This CDR3 contains 15 residues. Germline V gives CDR1 KGHSH, CDR2 LQKENI. V dropped 3 bases and J dropped 0 bases, with 10 bases sitting between them. The CDR3: CASSPQGGSTDTQYF. For the CDR3, the DNA is TGTGCCAGCTCACCCCAGGGGGGAAGCACAGATACGCAGTATTTT.

This chain connects TRBV9 to TRBJ2-7, with TRBD1 matching over 7 bases. CDR1 SGDLS and CDR2 YYNGEE come from the germline V gene. The CDR3 loop spans 15 amino acids. Losses at the gene ends were 4 bases for V and 0 bases for J; bases not matched to a gene: 7. The CDR3 nucleotides are TGTGCCAGCAGCCGTATGACAGGGAGCTCCTACGAGCAGTACTTC. Its translation is CASSRMTGSSYEQYF.